One and the same sample provided the 4 T cell receptor beta chains below, sequenced in a study of molecular identifiers for immune sequencing clone quantification. Using its own MiXCR run on the PCR reads, TCRdb lists one record per CDR3 protein. The sample yields about 320,000 distinct CDR3 sequences, roughly 23% seen once. Input material: naive CD8+ T cells from blood, with Jurkat cell RNA spiked in. Subset reported: FACS-sorted CD8+CD4-CCR7+CD45RA+ naive T cells. The receptors shown here come from a human donor in good health. Some libraries in this study had Jurkat cell RNA spiked in.

The V gene is TRBV6-1, the J gene TRBJ2-3; a weak D match, TRBD2 (6 bases). The CDR3 spans 16 residues. The germline V and J ends were trimmed by 7 bases and 5 bases, with 22 bases remaining between them. Looked up from germline, CDR1 is MNHNS and CDR2 is SASEGT. The CDR3 coding sequence is TGTGCCAGCACCGAAAGGGAGGCAGGGTTAATAGATACGCAGTATTTT. This codes for CASTEREAGLIDTQYF.

This clonotype was counted ten times or more. DNA of the CDR3: TGTGCCAGCAGCACCTGGACTAGCGGGGGTGTAGATACGCAGTATTTT. Translation gives CASSTWTSGGVDTQYF. V gene TRBV7-9 combines with J gene TRBJ2-3, with 13 nucleotides matching TRBD2. The V gene's germline CDR1 is SEHNR and CDR2 FQNEAQ (reference sequence). Germline trimming cut 5 bases from V and 5 bases from J; bases unmatched to any gene: 7. The CDR3 consists of 16 residues.

This clonotype showed up just a few times. V usage is TRBV21-1 and J usage is TRBJ1-5; the table's TRBD1 call for D was not verified on the DNA. TRBV21-1 is a pseudogene. The CDR3 is 16 amino acids. CDR3 DNA: TGTGCCAGCAGCAAAAGTTGGGGACGTAGCAATCAGCCCCAGCATTTT. Translation gives CASSKSWGRSNQPQHF.

Concerning this clonotype: An end of the junction differs from the germline gene, which may be a read error. The rearrangement joins TRBV19 to TRBJ2-1, with unresolved D. This CDR3 region has 13 residues. Per germline, CDR1 LNHDA and CDR2 SQIVND (reference sequence). CDR3 DNA sequence: TGTGCCAGTAGTATAGTCCTGGGGAATGTGCAGTTCTTC. It yields the protein CASSIVLGNVQFF.